This TCR beta chain emerged from a study of OX40 agonist ivuxolimab in advanced cancers. Looking at the study overall: Dose-escalation subjects each had hepatocellular carcinoma, melanoma, renal cell or head and neck cancer.

Here immunoSEQ multiplex PCR was the method, and the copy in TCRdb shows in-frame clones only, minus some. Here the sample spans roughly 140,000 clones, 94% being singletons. A note on this clone: The antigen remains undetermined.

Findings and caveats of the study: Nonresponders included some who also had low normalized T-cell clonal expansion. The 0.1-3.0 mg/kg partial responders had among the lowest clonal expansion. The study observed clonal expansion of CD4+ and CD8+ blood T cells by week 6 at 0.1 to 3.0 mg/kg.

V was pared by 0 bases and J by 0 bases, with 7 bases between. The germline V gene encodes CDR1 SGHRS and CDR2 YFSETQ. The CDR3 loop spans 14 amino acids. The source was CD4+ or CD8+ T cells sorted from blood, collected in a trial of the OX40 agonist ivuxolimab. V usage is TRBV5-1 and J usage is TRBJ2-7; no definite D call. The receptor was derived from an adult with an advanced solid tumor such as melanoma, head and neck, liver or kidney cancer. The CDR3 sequence: CASSLVTNSYEQYF. The DNA for the CDR3 is TGCGCCAGCAGCTTGGTGACAAACTCCTACGAGCAGTACTTC.